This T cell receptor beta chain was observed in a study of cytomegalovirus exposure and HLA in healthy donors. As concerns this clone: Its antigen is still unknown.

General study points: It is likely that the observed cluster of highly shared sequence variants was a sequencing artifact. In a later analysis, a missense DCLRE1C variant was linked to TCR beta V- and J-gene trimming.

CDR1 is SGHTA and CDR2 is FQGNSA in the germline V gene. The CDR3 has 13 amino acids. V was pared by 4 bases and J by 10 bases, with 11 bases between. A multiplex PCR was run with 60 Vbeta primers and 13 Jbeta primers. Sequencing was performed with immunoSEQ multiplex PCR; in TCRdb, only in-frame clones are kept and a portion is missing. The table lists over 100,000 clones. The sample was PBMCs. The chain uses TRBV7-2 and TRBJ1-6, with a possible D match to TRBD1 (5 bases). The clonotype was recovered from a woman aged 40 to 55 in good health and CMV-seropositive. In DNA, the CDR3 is TGTGCCAGCAGCTCCCAAAGGGGCTCACCCCTCCACTTT. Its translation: CASSSQRGSPLHF. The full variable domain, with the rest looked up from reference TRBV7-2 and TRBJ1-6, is GAGVSQSPSNKVTEKGKDVELRCDPISGHTALYWYRQSLGQGLEFLIYFQGNSAPDKSGLPSDRFSAERTGGSVSTLTIQRTQQEDSAVYLCASSSQRGSPLHFGNGTRLTVT.